These T cell receptor beta chains were read from a single sample in a study of T cells after posttransplantation cyclophosphamide. Assay: immunoSEQ multiplex PCR; the TCRdb copy retains only in-frame clones and omits some. The sample has roughly 18,000 clones, 75% to 90% seen once. Sequences were obtained from memory CD4+ T cells sorted from blood. The receptors here all came from a man aged 25-45 years in good health and a related stem cell transplant donor. Each CDR3 is given with its conserved first and last residue. A D gene is named only where the DNA matches it firmly. The size field is filled for only some rows; it gives once, few, many or a size class.

D gene: TRBD2
V gene: TRBV7-3
clone size: NA
J gene: TRBJ2-1
CDR3 protein: CASSGESRSGGAEQFF
CDR3 DNA: TGTGCCAGCAGCGGCGAGTCCCGGAGCGGGGGGGCCGAGCAGTTCTTC

D gene: TRBD2
V gene: TRBV5-1
clone size: NA
J gene: TRBJ2-1
CDR3 protein: CASSLTSGGYNEQFF
CDR3 DNA: TGCGCCAGCAGCTTGACTAGCGGGGGGTATAATGAGCAGTTCTTC

D gene: TRBD1
V gene: TRBV5-1
clone size: NA
J gene: TRBJ2-4
CDR3 protein: CASSPGQVQYIQYF
CDR3 DNA: TGCGCCAGCAGCCCTGGACAGGTCCAGTACATTCAGTACTTC

D gene: TRBD2
V gene: TRBV7-9
clone size: NA
J gene: TRBJ2-3
CDR3 protein: CASSATSGVADTQYF
CDR3 DNA: TGTGCCAGCAGCGCCACTAGCGGGGTTGCAGATACGCAGTATTTT

D gene: TRBD2
V gene: TRBV9
clone size: NA
J gene: TRBJ2-5
CDR3 protein: CASSKAGGLETQYF
CDR3 DNA: TGTGCCAGCAGCAAAGCGGGGGGGCTGGAGACCCAGTACTTC

D gene: NA
V gene: TRBV7-9
clone size: NA
J gene: TRBJ2-3
CDR3 protein: CASSPRLGGRIDTQYF
CDR3 DNA: TGTGCCAGCAGCCCCCGTTTGGGGGGGCGTATAGATACGCAGTATTTT

D gene: NA
V gene: TRBV18
clone size: NA
J gene: TRBJ2-2
CDR3 protein: CASSTNHQGTGELFF
CDR3 DNA: TGTGCCAGCTCTACTAACCATCAGGGTACCGGGGAGCTGTTTTTT

D gene: NA
V gene: TRBV5-6
clone size: NA
J gene: TRBJ1-1
CDR3 protein: CASSFGIAGMNTEAFF
CDR3 DNA: TGTGCCAGCAGCTTTGGGATTGCGGGCATGAACACTGAAGCTTTCTTT

D gene: NA
V gene: TRBV10-3
clone size: NA
J gene: TRBJ2-1
CDR3 protein: CAITETGRSSNEQFF
CDR3 DNA: TGTGCCATCACCGAGACAGGGAGGTCAAGCAATGAGCAGTTCTTC

D gene: TRBD1
V gene: TRBV28
clone size: NA
J gene: TRBJ2-5
CDR3 protein: CASSSALGTGQKETQYF
CDR3 DNA: TGTGCCAGCAGTTCCGCGTTGGGGACAGGGCAAAAAGAGACCCAGTACTTC

D gene: NA
V gene: TRBV5-1
clone size: NA
J gene: TRBJ2-7
CDR3 protein: CASSSLDRAYEQYF
CDR3 DNA: TGCGCCAGCAGCTCGCTGGACAGAGCCTACGAGCAGTACTTC

D gene: TRBD1
V gene: TRBV5-1
clone size: NA
J gene: TRBJ2-5
CDR3 protein: CASSLADTGGETQYF
CDR3 DNA: TGCGCCAGCAGCTTGGCCGATACAGGGGGAGAGACCCAGTACTTC

D gene: NA
V gene: TRBV5-6
clone size: NA
J gene: TRBJ2-2
CDR3 protein: CASTRRKVNTGELFF
CDR3 DNA: TGTGCCAGCACTAGACGGAAGGTGAACACCGGGGAGCTGTTTTTT

D gene: NA
V gene: TRBV6-1
clone size: NA
J gene: TRBJ1-1
CDR3 protein: CASSDPLNTEAFF
CDR3 DNA: TGTGCCAGCAGTGACCCTTTGAACACTGAAGCTTTCTTT

D gene: TRBD2
V gene: TRBV4-2
clone size: NA
J gene: TRBJ2-2
CDR3 protein: CASSQGTSGVGGELFF
CDR3 DNA: TGTGCCAGCAGCCAAGGGACTAGCGGAGTTGGCGGGGAGCTGTTTTTT

D gene: NA
V gene: TRBV5-4
clone size: NA
J gene: TRBJ1-1
CDR3 protein: CASTPKGGGLTEAFF
CDR3 DNA: TGTGCCAGCACTCCTAAGGGGGGGGGACTAACTGAAGCTTTCTTT

D gene: TRBD1
V gene: TRBV5-5
clone size: NA
J gene: TRBJ1-2
CDR3 protein: CASARDSLNYGYTF
CDR3 DNA: TGTGCCAGCGCCCGGGACAGTCTTAACTATGGCTACACCTTC

D gene: NA
V gene: TRBV6-5
clone size: NA
J gene: TRBJ1-2
CDR3 protein: CASSYGQGGGYTF
CDR3 DNA: TGTGCCAGCAGTTACGGTCAGGGCGGTGGCTACACCTTC

D gene: TRBD2
V gene: TRBV18
clone size: NA
J gene: TRBJ2-6
CDR3 protein: CASSPVFGAGGSGANVLTF
CDR3 DNA: TGTGCCAGCTCACCCGTTTTTGGAGCGGGGGGCTCTGGGGCCAACGTCCTGACTTTC

D gene: NA
V gene: TRBV29-1
clone size: NA
J gene: TRBJ1-1
CDR3 protein: CSVEDRGGGAFF
CDR3 DNA: TGCAGCGTTGAAGATCGCGGGGGGGGAGCTTTCTTT

D gene: NA
V gene: TRBV7-9
clone size: NA
J gene: TRBJ2-3
CDR3 protein: CASSLRRGRGGGTDTQYF
CDR3 DNA: TGTGCCAGCAGCTTACGCCGAGGCAGGGGAGGGGGCACAGATACGCAGTATTTT

D gene: NA
V gene: TRBV7-9
clone size: few
J gene: TRBJ2-5
CDR3 protein: CASSLERGRETQYF
CDR3 DNA: TGTGCCAGCAGCTTAGAGAGAGGGCGAGAGACCCAGTACTTC

D gene: TRBD1
V gene: TRBV7-3
clone size: NA
J gene: TRBJ1-6
CDR3 protein: CASSATGGYNSPLHF
CDR3 DNA: TGTGCCAGCAGCGCCACAGGGGGGTATAATTCACCCCTCCACTTT

D gene: NA
V gene: TRBV11-2
clone size: once
J gene: TRBJ2-5
CDR3 protein: CASSLDVVSGGETQYF
CDR3 DNA: TGTGCCAGCAGCTTAGACGTAGTGAGCGGCGGGGAGACCCAGTACTTC

D gene: NA
V gene: TRBV5-1
clone size: NA
J gene: TRBJ1-2
CDR3 protein: CASSLALGEDGYTF
CDR3 DNA: TGCGCCAGCAGCTTGGCCTTGGGGGAGGATGGCTACACCTTC

D gene: NA
V gene: TRBV28
clone size: NA
J gene: TRBJ1-2
CDR3 protein: CASRLSSGDPYGYTF
CDR3 DNA: TGTGCCAGCAGGCTCTCGTCAGGGGACCCTTATGGCTACACCTTC

D gene: NA
V gene: TRBV14
clone size: NA
J gene: TRBJ2-5
CDR3 protein: CASSQNRDRASTSGYQETQYF
CDR3 DNA: TGTGCCAGCAGCCAGAACCGGGACAGGGCATCAACTAGCGGTTACCAAGAGACCCAGTACTTC

D gene: NA
V gene: TRBV27
clone size: NA
J gene: TRBJ2-1
CDR3 protein: CASSLTGHPPYNEQFF
CDR3 DNA: TGTGCCAGCAGTTTAACTGGACACCCACCCTACAATGAGCAGTTCTTC

D gene: NA
V gene: TRBV2
clone size: NA
J gene: TRBJ1-2
CDR3 protein: CASTSDSRYGYTF
CDR3 DNA: TGTGCCAGCACCTCTGACAGTCGCTATGGCTACACCTTC

D gene: TRBD2
V gene: TRBV6-5
clone size: NA
J gene: TRBJ2-7
CDR3 protein: CASSSLHQGGNEQYF
CDR3 DNA: TGTGCCAGCAGTTCTCTCCATCAGGGAGGGAACGAGCAGTACTTC

D gene: TRBD1
V gene: TRBV5-1
clone size: NA
J gene: TRBJ1-6
CDR3 protein: CASRYGQAGYNSPLHF
CDR3 DNA: TGCGCCAGCAGATACGGACAGGCCGGATATAATTCACCCCTCCACTTT

D gene: NA
V gene: TRBV11-2
clone size: NA
J gene: TRBJ1-2
CDR3 protein: CASSLDRAGDYTF
CDR3 DNA: TGTGCCAGCAGCTTAGATCGGGCAGGGGACTACACCTTC

D gene: TRBD2
V gene: TRBV12-5
clone size: NA
J gene: TRBJ2-5
CDR3 protein: CASGPGTSGGLRQETQYF
CDR3 DNA: TGTGCTAGTGGTCCCGGGACTAGCGGGGGCCTCCGACAAGAGACCCAGTACTTC

D gene: NA
V gene: TRBV6-1
clone size: once
J gene: TRBJ1-2
CDR3 protein: CASSDFVYGYTF
CDR3 DNA: TGTGCCAGCAGTGACTTTGTCTATGGCTACACCTTC

D gene: NA
V gene: TRBV18
clone size: once
J gene: TRBJ1-6
CDR3 protein: CASSGQGPTGAYNSPLHF
CDR3 DNA: TGTGCCAGCTCAGGGCAGGGGCCGACGGGTGCCTATAATTCACCCCTCCACTTT

D gene: TRBD1
V gene: TRBV19
clone size: NA
J gene: TRBJ2-4
CDR3 protein: CASADRGKNIQYF
CDR3 DNA: TGTGCCAGTGCGGACAGGGGCAAAAACATTCAGTACTTC

D gene: NA
V gene: TRBV6-5
clone size: few
J gene: TRBJ2-1
CDR3 protein: CASLGGGSGVEQFF
CDR3 DNA: TGTGCCAGCCTCGGTGGGGGGTCGGGGGTCGAGCAGTTCTTC

D gene: NA
V gene: TRBV9
clone size: once
J gene: TRBJ2-1
CDR3 protein: CASSVGSRPKYNEQFF
CDR3 DNA: TGTGCCAGCAGCGTAGGGTCTAGACCTAAGTACAATGAGCAGTTCTTC

D gene: NA
V gene: TRBV6-1
clone size: few
J gene: TRBJ1-4
CDR3 protein: CASSVTRGTNEKLFF
CDR3 DNA: TGTGCCAGCAGTGTAACCAGGGGAACTAATGAAAAACTGTTTTTT

D gene: TRBD1
V gene: TRBV2
clone size: NA
J gene: TRBJ2-5
CDR3 protein: CASSEGQLQETQYF
CDR3 DNA: TGTGCCAGCAGTGAGGGACAGCTTCAAGAGACCCAGTACTTC

D gene: TRBD1
V gene: TRBV18
clone size: NA
J gene: TRBJ1-2
CDR3 protein: CASSPRQGPPEGYTF
CDR3 DNA: TGTGCCAGCTCACCCAGACAGGGGCCTCCTGAAGGCTACACCTTC

D gene: NA
V gene: TRBV7-9
clone size: NA
J gene: TRBJ2-2
CDR3 protein: CASSRNWGDYTGELFF
CDR3 DNA: TGTGCCAGCAGCCGCAATTGGGGGGATTACACCGGGGAGCTGTTTTTT

D gene: NA
V gene: TRBV11-2
clone size: NA
J gene: TRBJ1-3
CDR3 protein: CASSFKGRVGGNTIYF
CDR3 DNA: TGTGCCAGCAGCTTTAAGGGGCGTGTGGGGGGAAACACCATATATTTT

D gene: TRBD1
V gene: TRBV7-3
clone size: once
J gene: TRBJ2-3
CDR3 protein: CASSAGQAGQYF
CDR3 DNA: TGTGCCAGCAGCGCAGGACAGGCAGGGCAGTATTTT

D gene: TRBD1
V gene: TRBV9
clone size: NA
J gene: TRBJ1-1
CDR3 protein: CASSVGPGGRDTEAFF
CDR3 DNA: TGTGCCAGCAGCGTAGGTCCAGGGGGCCGGGACACTGAAGCTTTCTTT

D gene: TRBD1
V gene: TRBV5-1
clone size: NA
J gene: TRBJ2-2
CDR3 protein: CASTWTGGTGELFF
CDR3 DNA: TGCGCCAGCACATGGACAGGGGGCACCGGGGAGCTGTTTTTT

D gene: NA
V gene: TRBV28
clone size: NA
J gene: TRBJ2-5
CDR3 protein: CASRTRQETQYF
CDR3 DNA: TGTGCCAGCAGGACTAGACAAGAGACCCAGTACTTC

D gene: NA
V gene: TRBV5-1
clone size: once
J gene: TRBJ2-2
CDR3 protein: CASSLDGADTGELFF
CDR3 DNA: TGCGCCAGCAGCTTGGATGGGGCAGACACCGGGGAGCTGTTTTTT

D gene: TRBD2
V gene: TRBV13
clone size: NA
J gene: TRBJ2-7
CDR3 protein: CASSPRTGWSSGGTYEQYF
CDR3 DNA: TGTGCCAGCAGCCCGCGGACAGGGTGGAGTAGCGGGGGGACCTACGAGCAGTACTTC

D gene: NA
V gene: TRBV4-1
clone size: NA
J gene: TRBJ2-6
CDR3 protein: CASSQVNQPRGANVLTF
CDR3 DNA: TGCGCCAGCAGCCAAGTAAACCAACCCAGAGGGGCCAACGTCCTGACTTTC

D gene: TRBD1
V gene: TRBV5-6
clone size: NA
J gene: TRBJ1-4
CDR3 protein: CASSLVQGKEKLFF
CDR3 DNA: TGTGCCAGCAGCTTGGTACAGGGGAAAGAAAAACTGTTTTTT

D gene: TRBD1
V gene: TRBV5-1
clone size: once
J gene: TRBJ1-1
CDR3 protein: CASSLWLQGAGTEAFF
CDR3 DNA: TGCGCCAGCAGCTTGTGGCTTCAGGGGGCCGGCACTGAAGCTTTCTTT

D gene: TRBD1
V gene: TRBV5-6
clone size: NA
J gene: TRBJ2-7
CDR3 protein: CASSFRQGAYEQYF
CDR3 DNA: TGTGCCAGCAGCTTCCGACAGGGGGCATACGAGCAGTACTTC